These T cell receptor beta chains were read from a single sample in a study of T cell responses to AZD1222 COVID-19 vaccine. TCRdb's table, derived via immunoSEQ multiplex PCR, lists solely in-frame clones and lacks some. The sample gives 250,000 to 300,000 clones, 85% to 95% of which show up once; around 0.57% is in the top ten. The sequences come from peripheral blood, collected 28 days after the second AZD1222 dose. These receptors all stem from an adult who received the AZD1222 COVID-19 vaccine. Both conserved end residues are part of each CDR3. The D gene is left open where the match is weak.

D: TRBD2; V: TRBV6-5; J: TRBJ2-5; CDR3: CASTMTSQVETQYF
D: -; V: TRBV27; J: TRBJ1-5; CDR3: CASSTTGGNQPQHF
D: -; V: TRBV7-3; J: TRBJ1-6; CDR3: CASSPDYNNSPLHF
D: TRBD1; V: TRBV27; J: TRBJ1-1; CDR3: CASSWGQGKLAFF
D: -; V: TRBV7-8; J: TRBJ1-1; CDR3: CASRLGTIGTEAFF
D: -; V: TRBV27; J: TRBJ2-7; CDR3: CASSLGRSYEQYF
D: -; V: TRBV5-8; J: TRBJ2-7; CDR3: CASSLGTLGYYEQYF
D: -; V: TRBV5-1; J: TRBJ1-2; CDR3: CASSPYSGLGYTF
D: -; V: TRBV21-1; J: TRBJ1-1; CDR3: CASRPRGGSPEAFF
D: -; V: TRBV28; J: TRBJ1-2; CDR3: CASSLNGAGSHGYTF
D: -; V: TRBV2; J: TRBJ2-2; CDR3: CASSGSVGHTGELFF
D: TRBD1; V: TRBV4-3; J: TRBJ2-7; CDR3: CASSQDWDRWDEQYF
D: TRBD1; V: TRBV7-8; J: TRBJ2-2; CDR3: CASSLGYKGALNTGELFF
D: -; V: TRBV4-1; J: TRBJ2-7; CDR3: CASSQVPTDYEQYF
D: TRBD2; V: TRBV7-9; J: TRBJ2-7; CDR3: CASQPGGLAAFSYEQYF
D: TRBD1; V: TRBV6-5; J: TRBJ1-5; CDR3: CASSSGQGATQPQHF
D: TRBD2; V: TRBV11-3; J: TRBJ2-1; CDR3: CASSSTLAGLNEQFF
D: -; V: TRBV7-9; J: TRBJ2-7; CDR3: CASSLVLEQYF
D: -; V: TRBV10-3; J: TRBJ2-1; CDR3: CAISSSDSYNEQFF
D: TRBD1; V: TRBV6-2/TRBV6-3; J: TRBJ1-2; CDR3: CASSYPGQGVGYTF
D: TRBD2; V: TRBV30; J: TRBJ2-3; CDR3: CAWTLTSATDTQYF
D: TRBD1; V: TRBV6-5; J: TRBJ1-5; CDR3: CASSYSTGGDQPQHF
D: TRBD2; V: TRBV6-2/TRBV6-3; J: TRBJ2-1; CDR3: CASSYSPKRGGKNEQFF
D: -; V: TRBV12-3/TRBV12-4; J: TRBJ2-7; CDR3: CASRAFSSYEQYF
D: -; V: TRBV7-3; J: TRBJ2-3; CDR3: CASSLQGIDTQYF
D: TRBD1; V: TRBV28; J: TRBJ1-1; CDR3: CASSSLFFGQGTGNTEAFF
D: -; V: TRBV18; J: TRBJ1-2; CDR3: CASSPDTEKGYTF
D: -; V: TRBV13; J: TRBJ2-7; CDR3: CASSIRGFLEANYEQYF
D: -; V: TRBV12-3/TRBV12-4; J: TRBJ1-2; CDR3: CASSLGGDYGYTF
D: -; V: TRBV2; J: TRBJ2-7; CDR3: CASRKEADLSYEQYF
D: -; V: TRBV7-2; J: TRBJ1-5; CDR3: CASSTGVNQPQHF